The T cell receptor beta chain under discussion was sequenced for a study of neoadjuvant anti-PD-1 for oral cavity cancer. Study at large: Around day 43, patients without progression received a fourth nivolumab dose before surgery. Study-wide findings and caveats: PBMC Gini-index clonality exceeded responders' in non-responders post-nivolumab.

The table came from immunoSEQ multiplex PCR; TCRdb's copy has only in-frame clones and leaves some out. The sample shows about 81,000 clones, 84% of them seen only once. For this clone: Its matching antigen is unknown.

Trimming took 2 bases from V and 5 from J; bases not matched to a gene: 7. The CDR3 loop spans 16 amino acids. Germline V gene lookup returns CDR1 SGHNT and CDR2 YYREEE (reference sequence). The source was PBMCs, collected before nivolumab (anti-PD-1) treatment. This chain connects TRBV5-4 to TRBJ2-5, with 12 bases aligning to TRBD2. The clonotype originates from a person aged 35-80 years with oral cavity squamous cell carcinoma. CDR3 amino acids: CASSLRTSGIRETQYF. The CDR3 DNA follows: TGTGCCAGCAGCTTACGGACTAGCGGGATTAGGGAGACCCAGTACTTC.